This TCR beta chain was captured by sequencing in a study of T cell repertoires in cytomegalovirus infection. Overall study context: CMV epitopes that were recently identified and HLA-C-restricted were used alongside well-studied HLA-B-restricted ones. Both CMV infection and a matching HLA type were indicated by public TCR beta signatures. Study-level results: Public TCR beta family frequency separated CMV-and-HLA carriers, including in an independent cohort. CMV-specific TCR beta clonotypes restricted by HLA-C were the ones dominating the ex vivo response.

CDR3 length: 16 amino acids. Germline values: CDR1 ENHRY, CDR2 SYGVKD. TCRdb re-called the reads through MiXCR, storing one row per CDR3 protein. The table records some 940,000 distinct CDR3 sequences, 25% to 40% of them present only once. Points on this clonotype: Its antigen remains unknown. A junction end diverges from the germline sequence, so it may reflect a read error.

The sample in question was cultured CD8+ T cells from PBMCs, obtained from culture after CMV antigen stimulation. This receptor was obtained from a human donor in good health (CMV status not recorded). Some clones in this sample may be carry-over from other donors' samples. The V gene is TRBV10-3, the J gene TRBJ2-2; 12 positions agree with TRBD2. CDR3 residues: CAVRLAGAGNTGELFF. CDR3 coding DNA: TGTGCCGTCAGACTAGCGGGGGCCGGGAACACCGGGGAGCTGTTTTTT.